This T cell receptor (beta chain) was sequenced for a study of T cell changes during pregnancy in multiple sclerosis. Data came from immunoSEQ multiplex PCR; TCRdb stores just in-frame clones and leaves some out. The table lists 20,000 to 25,000 clones, 75% to 90% of them singletons. Germline lookup yields CDR1 SGHTA and CDR2 FQGNSA. The trim removed 3 bases at V and 5 bases at J, leaving 9 bases unmatched. This CDR3 has 16 amino acids. The TCR originated in a female donor in good health, enrolled as a control in a pregnancy study. This chain links TRBV7-2 with TRBJ2-5, with TRBD2 matching 10 bases. The source was CD4+ T cells from peripheral blood mononuclear cells, collected in the first trimester of pregnancy. CDR3 nucleotides: TGTGCCAGCAGCTTCCCAGCTAGCGGGGGTCGGGAGACCCAGTACTTC. This encodes CASSFPASGGRETQYF.